This T cell receptor (beta chain) was recovered during a study of blood T cell repertoires in COVID-19. Study overall: T cells, B-cell-depleted T cells, or PBMCs supplied cDNA or gDNA.

Trimming cost V 5 bases and J 7 bases, with 12 bases left between them. CDR3 size: 13 residues. Germline values: CDR1 SGHAT, CDR2 FQNNGV. Here immunoSEQ multiplex PCR was the method, and the copy in TCRdb shows in-frame clones only, minus some. The table has a few hundred thousand clones, roughly 87% seen once. The chain recombines TRBV11-2 with TRBJ1-5; a possible D gene is TRBD1 (5 bases). The specimen was PBMCs or T cells enriched from blood (not recorded which). The sequence was obtained from a man younger than 40 in a cohort exposed to, infected with or recovered from COVID-19 (not recorded which). CDR3 loop: CASSVSGYQPQHF. The DNA of the CDR3 is TGTGCCAGCAGCGTCTCAGGGTACCAGCCCCAGCATTTT.